The rows below give T cell receptor beta chains drawn from one sample of a study of blood T cell repertoires in COVID-19. Method: immunoSEQ multiplex PCR; TCRdb's copy keeps in-frame clones and lacks some. The sample consists of approximately 140,000 clones, about four fifths of them appearing once. The specimen sequenced was peripheral blood. These receptors were collected from a man aged 40-49 years with active or convalescent COVID-19. CDR3s include the opening cysteine and the closing phenylalanine or tryptophan.

CACTWRVEYSPLHF	TRBV30	TRBJ1-6
CASSLARALGNEQFF	TRBV7-2	TRBJ2-1
CASSPPGQGFHGYTF	TRBV3-1/TRBV3-2	TRBJ1-2
CASSPGLSNQPQHF	TRBV5-1	TRBJ1-5
CASSQASGGGNEQFF	TRBV3-1/TRBV3-2	TRBJ2-1
CASSLSAMTGGKLFF	TRBV7-2	TRBJ1-4
CASSATGGSTNEKLFF	TRBV18	TRBJ1-4
CASSPTGAPFEAFF	TRBV27	TRBJ1-1
CASSQSDQGAYNEKLFF	TRBV7-2	TRBJ1-4
CASNDRGGPYGYTF	TRBV6-5	TRBJ1-2
CATQGTGELFF	TRBV4-2	TRBJ2-2
CASSYMAGEVGDTQYF	TRBV3-1/TRBV3-2	TRBJ2-3
CASSLELGRTEAFF	TRBV27	TRBJ1-1
CASSLGQVGTEAFF	TRBV7-6	TRBJ1-1
CASSPTGGDSPLHF	TRBV27	TRBJ1-6
CASSTETGSGNTIYF	TRBV7-2	TRBJ1-3
CASSLGGGAGGELFF	TRBV11-3	TRBJ2-2
CASQRDREKLFF	TRBV2	TRBJ1-4
CASSPGNTEAFF	TRBV11-2	TRBJ1-1
CASSPPGGSNYGYTF	TRBV18	TRBJ1-2
CASSQQGVYTEAFF	TRBV18	TRBJ1-1
CASNTGLAGGGEQFF	TRBV7-2	TRBJ2-1
CASSPGLAGTNTDTQYF	TRBV4-3	TRBJ2-3